This TCR beta chain was found in a study of human T cells and chemical hapten exposure. Study-wide context: Patch tests put 0.01% DPC on the upper back, read at 6 days. Patients, largely female, had alopecia areata, totalis or universalis.

Germline V gene lookup returns CDR1 MDHEN and CDR2 SYDVKM. This CDR3 contains 15 residues. V dropped 1 base and J dropped 4 bases, with 14 bases sitting between them. TCRdb re-called the RACE reads through MiXCR, storing one row per CDR3 protein. The data show 80,000 to 95,000 distinct CDR3 sequences, 11% seen once. The time point was: patch test 2, 6 weeks after DPC sensitization. Treatment denoted: therapeutic diphenylcyclopropenone sensitization with weekly scalp DPC. Samples of blood were obtained prior to the application of each patch test. Sequencing started from total RNA isolated from unfractionated whole blood. This clonotype was seen a handful of times.

The source is a young man with alopecia areata. Some clones in this sample may be carry-over from other donors' samples. The sequencing here drew on whole blood, taken in connection with sensitization to the hapten diphenylcyclopropenone (DPC). This chain uses TRBV28 with TRBJ2-7; maybe TRBD2 (5 bases). CDR3: CASSLSGSGKYEQYF. The CDR3, as DNA: TGTGCCAGCAGTTTATCGGGATCGGGGAAGTACGAGCAGTACTTC.